This T cell receptor (beta chain) was identified in a study of CD8+ T cells in alopecia areata. At the level of the study: Treated patients were dosed with oral tofacitinib, taking 5 to 10 mg twice daily.

Extraction of RNA preceded its reverse transcription into cDNA, which served as the sequencing template. Profiled with immunoSEQ multiplex PCR; TCRdb holds only in-frame clones, not every one. The sample comprises roughly 16,000 clones, more than 45% of which are singletons, and over 9% rests with the top ten. With 3 bases removed from V and 0 bases from J, the gap between germline ends came to 12 bases. The V gene's germline CDR1 is MDHEN and CDR2 SYDVKM. This CDR3 region has 15 residues. Alopecia areata patients gave lesional scalp punch biopsies and peripheral blood samples. The sequence was obtained from a human donor with alopecia areata. V is TRBV28 and J is TRBJ2-7; D call uncertain. Sample: skin. DNA for the CDR3: TGTGCCAGCAGTTTCACGATGGGGTACTCCTACGAGCAGTACTTC. Encoded protein: CASSFTMGYSYEQYF.